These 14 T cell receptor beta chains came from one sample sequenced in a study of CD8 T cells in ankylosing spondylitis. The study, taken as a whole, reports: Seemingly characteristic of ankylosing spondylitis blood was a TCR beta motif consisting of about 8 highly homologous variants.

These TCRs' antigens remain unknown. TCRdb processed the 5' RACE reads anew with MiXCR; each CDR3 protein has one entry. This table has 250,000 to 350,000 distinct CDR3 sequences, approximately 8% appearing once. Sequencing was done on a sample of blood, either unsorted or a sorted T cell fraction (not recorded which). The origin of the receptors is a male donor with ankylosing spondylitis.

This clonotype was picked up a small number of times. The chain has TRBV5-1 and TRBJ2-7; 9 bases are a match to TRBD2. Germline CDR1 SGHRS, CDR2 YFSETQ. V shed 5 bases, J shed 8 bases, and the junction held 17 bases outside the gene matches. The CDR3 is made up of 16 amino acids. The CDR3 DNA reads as TGCGCCAGCAGTAGAACGGCGGGACTAGCTTTAGAGAAGCAGTACTTC. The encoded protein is CASSRTAGLALEKQYF.

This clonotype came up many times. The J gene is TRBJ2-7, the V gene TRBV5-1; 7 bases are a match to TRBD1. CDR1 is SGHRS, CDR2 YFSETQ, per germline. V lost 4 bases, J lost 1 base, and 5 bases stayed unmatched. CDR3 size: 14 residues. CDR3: CASSRQGSSYEQYF. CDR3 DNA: TGCGCCAGCAGCCGACAGGGAAGTTCCTACGAGCAGTACTTC.

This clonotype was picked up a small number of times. As DNA, the CDR3 is TGTGCCAGCCCACGGACTTCCCCCTACGAGCAGTACTTC. Amino acids: CASPRTSPYEQYF. This chain uses TRBV21-1 with TRBJ2-7; the D call of TRBD2 is as the table states it, not checked on the DNA. TRBV21-1 is listed as a pseudogene. This CDR3 region has 13 residues.

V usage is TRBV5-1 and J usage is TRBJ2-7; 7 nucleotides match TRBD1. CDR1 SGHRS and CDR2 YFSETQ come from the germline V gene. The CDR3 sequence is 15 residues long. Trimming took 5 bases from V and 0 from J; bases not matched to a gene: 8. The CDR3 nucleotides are TGCGCCAGCAGACGGACAGGCCGAAGCTCCTACGAGCAGTACTTC. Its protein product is CASRRTGRSSYEQYF.

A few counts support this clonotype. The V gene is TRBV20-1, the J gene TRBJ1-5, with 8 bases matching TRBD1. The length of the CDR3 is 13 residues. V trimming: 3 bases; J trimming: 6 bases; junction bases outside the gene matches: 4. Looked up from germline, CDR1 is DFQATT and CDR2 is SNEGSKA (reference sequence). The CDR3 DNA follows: TGCAGTGCTAGTCAGGGGGCGAGTCAGCCCCAGCATTTT. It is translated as CSASQGASQPQHF.

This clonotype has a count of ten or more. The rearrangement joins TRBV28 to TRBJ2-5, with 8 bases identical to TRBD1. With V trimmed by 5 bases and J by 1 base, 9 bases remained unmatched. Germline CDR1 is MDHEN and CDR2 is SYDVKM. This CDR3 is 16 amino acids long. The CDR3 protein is CASSRRQGPLQETQYF. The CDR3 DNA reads TGTGCCAGCAGTAGGCGACAGGGGCCCCTCCAAGAGACCCAGTACTTC.

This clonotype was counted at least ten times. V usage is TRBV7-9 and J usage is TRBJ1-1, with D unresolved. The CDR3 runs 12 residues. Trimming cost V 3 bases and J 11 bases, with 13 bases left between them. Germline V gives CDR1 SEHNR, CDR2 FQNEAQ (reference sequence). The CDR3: CASSFGEEGAFF. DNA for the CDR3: TGTGCCAGCAGCTTCGGAGAAGAAGGTGCTTTCTTT.

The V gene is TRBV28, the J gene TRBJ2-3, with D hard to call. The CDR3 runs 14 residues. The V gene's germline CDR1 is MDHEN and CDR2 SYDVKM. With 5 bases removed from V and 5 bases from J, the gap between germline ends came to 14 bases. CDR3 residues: CASSLSPEQDTQYF. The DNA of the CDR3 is TGTGCCAGCAGTCTTAGCCCTGAGCAAGATACGCAGTATTTT.

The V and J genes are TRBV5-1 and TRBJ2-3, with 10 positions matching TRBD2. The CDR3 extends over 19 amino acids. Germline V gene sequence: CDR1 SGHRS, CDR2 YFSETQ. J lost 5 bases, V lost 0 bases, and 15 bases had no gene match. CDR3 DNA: TGCGCCAGCAGCTTGGAGAGGGGGTTTGAGCGGGAGGGCAAAGATACGCAGTATTTT. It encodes CASSLERGFEREGKDTQYF.

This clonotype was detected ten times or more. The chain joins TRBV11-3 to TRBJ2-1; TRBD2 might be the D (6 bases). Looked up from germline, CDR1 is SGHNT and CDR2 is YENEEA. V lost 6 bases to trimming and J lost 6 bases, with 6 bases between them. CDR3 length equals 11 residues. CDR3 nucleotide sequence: TGTGCCAGCAGACTAGCCAATGAGCAGTTCTTC. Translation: CASRLANEQFF. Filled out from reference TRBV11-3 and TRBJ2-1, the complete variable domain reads EAGVVQSPRYKIIEKKQPVAFWCNPISGHNTLYWYLQNLGQGPELLIRYENEEAVDDSQLPKDRFSAERLKGVDSTLKIQPAELGDSAVYLCASRLANEQFFGPGTRLTVL.

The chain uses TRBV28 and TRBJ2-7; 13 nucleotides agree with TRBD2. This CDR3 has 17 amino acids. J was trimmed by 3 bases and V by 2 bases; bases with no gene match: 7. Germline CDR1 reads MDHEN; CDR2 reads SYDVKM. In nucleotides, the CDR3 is TGTGCCAGCAGTTTACCCGGGGGACTAGCGGGATACTACGAGCAGTACTTC. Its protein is CASSLPGGLAGYYEQYF.

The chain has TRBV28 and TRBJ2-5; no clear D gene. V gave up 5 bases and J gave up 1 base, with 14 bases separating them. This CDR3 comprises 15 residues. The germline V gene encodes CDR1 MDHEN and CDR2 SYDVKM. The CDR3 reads CASSTVSRIQETQYF. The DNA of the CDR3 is TGTGCCAGCAGTACAGTGTCTAGAATCCAAGAGACCCAGTACTTC.

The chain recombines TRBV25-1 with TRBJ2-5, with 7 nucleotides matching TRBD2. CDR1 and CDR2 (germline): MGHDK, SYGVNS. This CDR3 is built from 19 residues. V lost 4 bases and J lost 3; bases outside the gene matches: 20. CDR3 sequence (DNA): TGTGCCAGCAGTGCCTTCGAACTCAAGCGGGAAGCGCGAAAAGAGACCCAGTACTTC. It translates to CASSAFELKREARKETQYF.

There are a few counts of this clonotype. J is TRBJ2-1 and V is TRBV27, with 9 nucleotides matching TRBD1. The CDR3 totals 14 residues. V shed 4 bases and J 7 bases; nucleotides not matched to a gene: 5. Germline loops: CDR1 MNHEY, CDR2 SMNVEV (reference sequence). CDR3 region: CASSWGTGRNEQFF. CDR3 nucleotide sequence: TGTGCCAGCAGTTGGGGGACAGGGCGAAATGAGCAGTTCTTC.